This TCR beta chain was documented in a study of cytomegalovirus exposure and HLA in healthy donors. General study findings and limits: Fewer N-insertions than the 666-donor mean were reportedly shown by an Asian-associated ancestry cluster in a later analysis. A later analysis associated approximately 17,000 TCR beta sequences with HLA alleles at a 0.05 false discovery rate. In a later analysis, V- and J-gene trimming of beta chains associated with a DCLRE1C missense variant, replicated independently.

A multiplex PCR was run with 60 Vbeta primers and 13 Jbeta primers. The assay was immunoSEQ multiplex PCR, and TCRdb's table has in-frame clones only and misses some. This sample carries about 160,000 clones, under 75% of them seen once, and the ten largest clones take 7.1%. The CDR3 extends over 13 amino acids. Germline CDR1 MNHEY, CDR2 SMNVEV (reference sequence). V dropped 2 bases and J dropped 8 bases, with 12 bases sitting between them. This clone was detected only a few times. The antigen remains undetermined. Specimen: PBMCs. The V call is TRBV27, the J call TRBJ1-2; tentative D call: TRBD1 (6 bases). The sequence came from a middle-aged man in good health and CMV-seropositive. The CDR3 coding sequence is TGTGCCAGCAGTTTAACCTACAGGGAAGGCTACACCTTC. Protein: CASSLTYREGYTF.